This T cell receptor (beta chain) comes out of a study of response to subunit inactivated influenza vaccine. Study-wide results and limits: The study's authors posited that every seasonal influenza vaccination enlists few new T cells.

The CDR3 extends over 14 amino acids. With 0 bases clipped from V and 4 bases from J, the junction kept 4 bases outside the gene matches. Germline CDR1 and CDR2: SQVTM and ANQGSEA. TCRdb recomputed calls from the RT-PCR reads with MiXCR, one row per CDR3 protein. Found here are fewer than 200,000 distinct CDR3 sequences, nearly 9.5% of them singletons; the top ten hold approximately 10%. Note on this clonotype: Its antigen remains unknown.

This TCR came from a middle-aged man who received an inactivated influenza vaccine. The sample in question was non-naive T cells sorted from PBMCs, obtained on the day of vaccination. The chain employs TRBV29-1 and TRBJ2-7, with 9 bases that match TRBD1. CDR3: CSVEERDRAYEQYF. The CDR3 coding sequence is TGCAGCGTTGAAGAGAGGGACAGGGCGTACGAGCAGTACTTC.